This T cell receptor beta chain was sequenced during a study of CD8+ T cells in alopecia areata. On this clone itself: Its antigen is as yet unknown.

It was cDNA, reverse transcribed from extracted RNA, that served as the sequencing template. Some clones are missing from TCRdb's copy, which holds only in-frame ones; the method was immunoSEQ multiplex PCR. The sample has 65,000 to 100,000 clones, 45% to 60% seen once. Study results and limitations: It was lesional scalp, especially alopecia totalis/universalis, that showed higher clonality than normal scalp.

This clonotype was sampled from a human donor with alopecia areata. Material for sequencing was NKG2D-high CD8+ T cells sorted from blood.

The chain's CDR3 is CASSPWGHDTQYF. DNA for the CDR3: TGTGCCAGCAGCCCCTGGGGGCACGATACGCAGTATTTT. This sequence joins TRBV14 and TRBJ2-3, with D tentatively TRBD1 (6 bases). V was pared by 4 bases and J by 6 bases, with 11 bases between. This CDR3 spans 13 amino acids. CDR1 and CDR2 (germline): SGHDN, FVKESK.